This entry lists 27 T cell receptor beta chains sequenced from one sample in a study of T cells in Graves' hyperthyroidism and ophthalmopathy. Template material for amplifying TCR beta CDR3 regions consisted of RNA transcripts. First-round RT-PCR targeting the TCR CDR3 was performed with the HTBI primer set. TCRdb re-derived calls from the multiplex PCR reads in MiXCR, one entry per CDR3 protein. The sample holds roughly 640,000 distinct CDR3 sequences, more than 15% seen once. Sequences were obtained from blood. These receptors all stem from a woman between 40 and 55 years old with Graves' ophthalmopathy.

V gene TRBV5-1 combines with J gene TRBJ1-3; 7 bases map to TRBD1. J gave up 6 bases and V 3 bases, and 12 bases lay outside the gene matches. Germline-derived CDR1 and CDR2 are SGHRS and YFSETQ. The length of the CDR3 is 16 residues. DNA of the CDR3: TGCGCCAGCAGCTCGGACCCGGGACAGACGACAAACACCATATATTTT. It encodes CASSSDPGQTTNTIYF.

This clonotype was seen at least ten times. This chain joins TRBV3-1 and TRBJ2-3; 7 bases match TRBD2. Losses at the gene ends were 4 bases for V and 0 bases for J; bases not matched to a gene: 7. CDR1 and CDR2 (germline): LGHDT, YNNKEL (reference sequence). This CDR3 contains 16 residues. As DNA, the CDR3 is TGTGCCAGCAGCCGGAGGGGAGGGGTCAGCACAGATACGCAGTATTTT. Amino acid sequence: CASSRRGGVSTDTQYF.

CDR3 sequence reads: CAISENQETQYF. Here the CDR3 DNA reads TGTGCCATCAGTGAAAACCAAGAGACCCAGTACTTC. The J gene is TRBJ2-5, the V gene TRBV10-3; D is uncertain. Per germline, CDR1 ENHRY and CDR2 SYGVKD. The V end was cut by 3 bases, the J end by 0 bases, with 2 bases between. The CDR3 is made up of 12 amino acids.

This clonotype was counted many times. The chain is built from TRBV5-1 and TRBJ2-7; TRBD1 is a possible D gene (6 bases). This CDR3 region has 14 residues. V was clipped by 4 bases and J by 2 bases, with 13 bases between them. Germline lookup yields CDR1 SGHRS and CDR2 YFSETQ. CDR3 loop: CASSLRTETYEQYF. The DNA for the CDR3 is TGCGCCAGCAGCCTCCGGACAGAGACCTACGAGCAGTACTTC.

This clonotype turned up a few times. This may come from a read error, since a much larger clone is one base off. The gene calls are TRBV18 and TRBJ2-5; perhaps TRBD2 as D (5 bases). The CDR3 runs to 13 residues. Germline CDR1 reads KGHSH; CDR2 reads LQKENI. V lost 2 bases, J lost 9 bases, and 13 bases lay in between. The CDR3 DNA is TGTGCCAGCTCACCATCGGGGTTGGAGCCCCAGTACTTC. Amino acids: CASSPSGLEPQYF.

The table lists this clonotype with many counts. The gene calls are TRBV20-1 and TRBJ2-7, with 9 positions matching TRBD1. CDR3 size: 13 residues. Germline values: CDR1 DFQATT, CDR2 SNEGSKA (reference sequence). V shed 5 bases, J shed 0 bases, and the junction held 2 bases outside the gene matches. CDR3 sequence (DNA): TGCAGTGCTGGGACAGGGATCTCCTACGAGCAGTACTTC. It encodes CSAGTGISYEQYF.

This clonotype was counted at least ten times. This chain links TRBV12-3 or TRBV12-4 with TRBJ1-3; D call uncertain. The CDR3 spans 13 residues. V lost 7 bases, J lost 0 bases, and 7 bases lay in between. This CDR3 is CASKLGSGNTIYF. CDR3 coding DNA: TGTGCCAGCAAGTTGGGCTCTGGAAACACCATATATTTT.

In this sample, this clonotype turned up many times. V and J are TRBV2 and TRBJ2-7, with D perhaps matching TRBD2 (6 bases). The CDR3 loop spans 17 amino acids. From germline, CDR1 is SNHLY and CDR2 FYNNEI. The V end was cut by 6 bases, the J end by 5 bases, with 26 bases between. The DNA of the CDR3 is TGTGCCAGCAGCCCGCCTGGACTAACCGCTTACCCTGACGAGCAGTACTTC. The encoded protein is CASSPPGLTAYPDEQYF. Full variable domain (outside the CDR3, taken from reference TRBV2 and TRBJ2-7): EPEVTQTPSHQVTQMGQEVILRCVPISNHLYFYWYRQILGQKVEFLVSFYNNEISEKSEIFDDQFSVERPDGSNFTLKIRSTKLEDSAMYFCASSPPGLTAYPDEQYFGPGTRLTVT.

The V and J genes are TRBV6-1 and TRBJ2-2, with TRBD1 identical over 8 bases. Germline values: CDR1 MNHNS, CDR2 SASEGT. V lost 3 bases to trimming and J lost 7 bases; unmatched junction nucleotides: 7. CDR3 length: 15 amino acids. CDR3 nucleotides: TGTGCCAGCAGTGATCCAGGGGGCATTTACGGGGAGCTGTTTTTT. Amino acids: CASSDPGGIYGELFF.

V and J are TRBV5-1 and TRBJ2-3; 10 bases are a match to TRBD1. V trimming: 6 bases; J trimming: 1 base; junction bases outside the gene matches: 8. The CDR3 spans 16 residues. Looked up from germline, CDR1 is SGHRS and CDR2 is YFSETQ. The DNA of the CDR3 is TGCGCCAGCAATCCCACTGGGACAGGGGGCACAGATACGCAGTATTTT. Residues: CASNPTGTGGTDTQYF. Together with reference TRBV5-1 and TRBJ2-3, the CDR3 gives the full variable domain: KAGVTQTPRYLIKTRGQQVTLSCSPISGHRSVSWYQQTPGQGLQFLFEYFSETQRNKGNFPGRFSGRQFSNSRSEMNVSTLELGDSALYLCASNPTGTGGTDTQYFGPGTRLTVL.

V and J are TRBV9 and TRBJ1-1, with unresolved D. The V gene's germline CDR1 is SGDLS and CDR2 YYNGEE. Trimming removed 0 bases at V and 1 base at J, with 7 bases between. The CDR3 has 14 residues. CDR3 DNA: TGTGCCAGCAGCGTAGTCCCCACGAACACTGAAGCTTTCTTT. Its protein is CASSVVPTNTEAFF.

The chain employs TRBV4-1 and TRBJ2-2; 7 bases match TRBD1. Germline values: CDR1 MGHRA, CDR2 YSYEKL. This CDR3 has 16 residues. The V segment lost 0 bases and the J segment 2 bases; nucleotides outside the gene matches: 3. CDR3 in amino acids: CASSQDRDRNTGELFF. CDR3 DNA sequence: TGCGCCAGCAGCCAAGATCGGGACAGAAACACCGGGGAGCTGTTTTTT.

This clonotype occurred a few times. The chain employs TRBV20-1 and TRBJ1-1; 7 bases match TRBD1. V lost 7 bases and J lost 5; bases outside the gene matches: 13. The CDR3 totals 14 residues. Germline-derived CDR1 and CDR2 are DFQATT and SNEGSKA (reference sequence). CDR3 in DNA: TGCAGTGGACGAAAAGGGGGCGCCGGTACTGAAGCTTTCTTT. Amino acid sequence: CSGRKGGAGTEAFF.

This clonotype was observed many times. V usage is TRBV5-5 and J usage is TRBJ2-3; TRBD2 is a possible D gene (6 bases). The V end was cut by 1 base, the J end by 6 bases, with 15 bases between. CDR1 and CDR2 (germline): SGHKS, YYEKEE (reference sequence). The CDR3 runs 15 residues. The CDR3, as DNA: TGTGCCAGCAGCTTGCGGGCAGGGCGGGGTGATACGCAGTATTTT. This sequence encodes CASSLRAGRGDTQYF.

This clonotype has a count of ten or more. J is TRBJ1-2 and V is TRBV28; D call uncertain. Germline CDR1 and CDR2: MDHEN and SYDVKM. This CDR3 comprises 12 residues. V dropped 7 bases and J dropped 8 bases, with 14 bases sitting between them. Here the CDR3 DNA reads TGTGCCAGCATCGGAGGGTTGGAGGGCTACACCTTC. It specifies CASIGGLEGYTF.

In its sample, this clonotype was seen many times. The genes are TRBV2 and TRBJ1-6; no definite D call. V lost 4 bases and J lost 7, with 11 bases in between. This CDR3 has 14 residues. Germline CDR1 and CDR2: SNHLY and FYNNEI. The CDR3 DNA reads TGTGCCAGCAGTGGGGATTCGTTGAATTCACCCCTCCACTTT. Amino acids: CASSGDSLNSPLHF.

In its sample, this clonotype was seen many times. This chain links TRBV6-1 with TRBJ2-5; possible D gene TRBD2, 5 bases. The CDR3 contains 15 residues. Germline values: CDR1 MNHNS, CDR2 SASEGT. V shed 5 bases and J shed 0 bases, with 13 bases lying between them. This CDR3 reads CASSIGRRDQETQYF. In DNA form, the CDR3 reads TGTGCCAGCAGTATCGGAAGGCGGGACCAAGAGACCCAGTACTTC.

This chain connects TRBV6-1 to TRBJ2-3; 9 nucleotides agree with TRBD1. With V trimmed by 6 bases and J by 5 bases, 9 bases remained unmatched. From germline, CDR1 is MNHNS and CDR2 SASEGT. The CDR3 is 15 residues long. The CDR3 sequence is CASREGDRARDTQYF. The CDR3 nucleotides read TGTGCCAGCAGGGAGGGGGACAGGGCCCGAGATACGCAGTATTTT.

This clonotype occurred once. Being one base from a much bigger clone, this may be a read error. In nucleotides, the CDR3 is TGTGCCAGCCGCTTTAGATACGAGCAGTACTTC. It encodes CASRFRYEQYF. J is TRBJ2-7 and V is TRBV11-2; D remains ambiguous. The CDR3 totals 11 residues. Germline-derived CDR1 and CDR2 are SGHAT and FQNNGV.

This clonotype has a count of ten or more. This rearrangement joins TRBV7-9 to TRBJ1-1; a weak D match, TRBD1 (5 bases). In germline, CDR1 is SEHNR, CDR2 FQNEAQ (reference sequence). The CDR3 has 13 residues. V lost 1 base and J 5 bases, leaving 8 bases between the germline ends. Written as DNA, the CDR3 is TGTGCCAGCAGCTTAGTGCGACAGACTGAAGCTTTCTTT. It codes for CASSLVRQTEAFF. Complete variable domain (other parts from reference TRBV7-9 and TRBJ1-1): DTGVSQNPRHKITKRGQNVTFRCDPISEHNRLYWYRQTLGQGPEFLTYFQNEAQLEKSRLLSDRFSAERPKGSFSTLEIQRTEQGDSAMYLCASSLVRQTEAFFGQGTRLTVV.

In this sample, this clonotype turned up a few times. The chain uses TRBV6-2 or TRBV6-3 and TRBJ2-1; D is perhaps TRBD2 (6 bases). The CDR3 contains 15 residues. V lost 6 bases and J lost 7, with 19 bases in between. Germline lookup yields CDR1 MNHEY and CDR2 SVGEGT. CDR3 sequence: CASSSSRDAGNEQFF. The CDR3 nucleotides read TGTGCCAGCAGCTCCTCCCGGGACGCGGGGAATGAGCAGTTCTTC.

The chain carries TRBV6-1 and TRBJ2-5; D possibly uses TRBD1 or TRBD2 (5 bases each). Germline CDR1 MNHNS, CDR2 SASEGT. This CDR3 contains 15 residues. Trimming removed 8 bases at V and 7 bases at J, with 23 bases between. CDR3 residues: CASGDPASSSWTQYF. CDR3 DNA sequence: TGTGCCAGCGGGGACCCGGCCTCCTCGTCGTGGACCCAGTACTTC.

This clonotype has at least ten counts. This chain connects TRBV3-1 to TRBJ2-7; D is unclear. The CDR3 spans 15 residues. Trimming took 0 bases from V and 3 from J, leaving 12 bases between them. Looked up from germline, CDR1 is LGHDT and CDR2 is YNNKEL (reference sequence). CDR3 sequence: CASSQDRGRNYEQYF. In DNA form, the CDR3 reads TGTGCCAGCAGCCAAGATCGTGGACGCAACTACGAGCAGTACTTC.

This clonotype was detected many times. In DNA form, the CDR3 reads TGTGCCAGCGGACGGGCCCTCACAGATACGCAGTATTTT. Encoded protein: CASGRALTDTQYF. The V and J genes are TRBV12-3 or TRBV12-4 and TRBJ2-3; D is unresolved. V lost 8 bases, J lost 2 bases, and 11 bases lay in between. This CDR3 comprises 13 residues.

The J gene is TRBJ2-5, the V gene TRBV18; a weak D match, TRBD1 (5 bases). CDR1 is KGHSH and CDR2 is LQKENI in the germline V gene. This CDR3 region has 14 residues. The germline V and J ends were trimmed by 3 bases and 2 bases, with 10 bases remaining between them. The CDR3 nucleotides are TGTGCCAGCTCACCGAACCAGGGACAAGAGACCCAGTACTTC. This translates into CASSPNQGQETQYF.

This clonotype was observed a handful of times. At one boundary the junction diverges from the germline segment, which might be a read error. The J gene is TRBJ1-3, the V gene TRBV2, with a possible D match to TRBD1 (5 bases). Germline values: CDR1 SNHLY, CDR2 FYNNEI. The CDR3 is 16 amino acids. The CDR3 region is CASREDTAGSGSTIYF. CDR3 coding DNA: TGTGCCAGCAGGGAGGACACAGCCGGCTCTGGAAGCACCATATATTTT.

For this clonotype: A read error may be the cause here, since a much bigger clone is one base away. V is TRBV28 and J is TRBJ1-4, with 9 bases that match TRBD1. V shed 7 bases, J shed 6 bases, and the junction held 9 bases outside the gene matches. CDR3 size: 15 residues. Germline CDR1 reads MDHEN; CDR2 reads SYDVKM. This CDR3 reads CASNLGQGWDEKLFF. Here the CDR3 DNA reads TGTGCCAGCAACCTCGGACAGGGGTGGGATGAAAAACTGTTTTTT.